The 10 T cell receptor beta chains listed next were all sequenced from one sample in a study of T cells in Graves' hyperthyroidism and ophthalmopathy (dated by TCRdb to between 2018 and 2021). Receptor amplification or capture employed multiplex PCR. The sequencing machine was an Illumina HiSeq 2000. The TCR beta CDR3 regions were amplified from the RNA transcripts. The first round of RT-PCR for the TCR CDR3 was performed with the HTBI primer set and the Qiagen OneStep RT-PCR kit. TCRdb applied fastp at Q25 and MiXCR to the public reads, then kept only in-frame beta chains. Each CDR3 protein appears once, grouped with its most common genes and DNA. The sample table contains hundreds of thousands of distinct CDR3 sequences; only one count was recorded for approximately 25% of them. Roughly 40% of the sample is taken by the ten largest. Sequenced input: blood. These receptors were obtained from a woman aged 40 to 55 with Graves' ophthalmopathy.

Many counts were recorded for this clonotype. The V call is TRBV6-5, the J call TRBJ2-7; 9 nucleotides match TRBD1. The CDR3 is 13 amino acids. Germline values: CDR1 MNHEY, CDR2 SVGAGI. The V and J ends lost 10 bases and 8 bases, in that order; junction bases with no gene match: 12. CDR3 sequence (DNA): TGTGCCATAACCGGGACAGGGTTGTTGAAGCAGTACTTC. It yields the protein CAITGTGLLKQYF.

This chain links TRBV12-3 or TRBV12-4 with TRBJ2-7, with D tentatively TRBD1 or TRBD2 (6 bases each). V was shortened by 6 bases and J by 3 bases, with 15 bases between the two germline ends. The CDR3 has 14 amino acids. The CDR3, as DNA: TGTGCCAGCAGGGCAACTAGGGGGGACTACGAGCAGTACTTC. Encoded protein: CASRATRGDYEQYF.

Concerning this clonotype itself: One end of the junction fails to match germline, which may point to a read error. CDR3 in amino acids: CATSIGRTNTGAFF. The CDR3 bases are TGTGCCACCAGCATAGGACGGACGAACACTGGAGCTTTCTTT. The chain recombines TRBV15 with TRBJ1-1; D gene unclear. The CDR3 has 14 residues. Germline V CDR1 and CDR2: LNHNV, YYDKDF (reference sequence).

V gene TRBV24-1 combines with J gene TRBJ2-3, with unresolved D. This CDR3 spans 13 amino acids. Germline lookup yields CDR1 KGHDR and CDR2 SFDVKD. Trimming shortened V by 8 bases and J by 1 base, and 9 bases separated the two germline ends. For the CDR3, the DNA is TGTGCCACCAATAGAGCCGGCACAGATACGCAGTATTTT. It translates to CATNRAGTDTQYF.

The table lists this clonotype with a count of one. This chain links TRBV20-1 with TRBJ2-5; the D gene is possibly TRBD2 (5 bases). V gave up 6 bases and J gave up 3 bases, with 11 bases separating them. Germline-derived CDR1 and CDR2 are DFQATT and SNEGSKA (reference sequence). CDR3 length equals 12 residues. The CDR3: CSAYPGKETQYF. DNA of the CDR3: TGCAGTGCATATCCGGGGAAAGAGACCCAGTACTTC.

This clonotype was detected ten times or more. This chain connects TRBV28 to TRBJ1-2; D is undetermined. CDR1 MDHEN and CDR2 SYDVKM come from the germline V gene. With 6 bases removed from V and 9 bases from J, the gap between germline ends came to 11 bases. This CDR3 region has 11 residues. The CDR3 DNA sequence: TGTGCCAGCAGCAGAGGCGGGAGCTACACCTTC. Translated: CASSRGGSYTF.

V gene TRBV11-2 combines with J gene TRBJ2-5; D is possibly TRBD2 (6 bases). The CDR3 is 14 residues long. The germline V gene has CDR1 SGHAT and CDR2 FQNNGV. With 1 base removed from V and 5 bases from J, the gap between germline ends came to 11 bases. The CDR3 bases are TGTGCCAGCAGCTTAGGCCGAGCGGGCGAGACCCAGTACTTC. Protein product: CASSLGRAGETQYF.

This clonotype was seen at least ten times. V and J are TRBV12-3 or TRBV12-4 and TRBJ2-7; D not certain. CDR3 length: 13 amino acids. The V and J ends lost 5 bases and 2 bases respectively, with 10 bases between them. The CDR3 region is CASSLDLPYEQYF. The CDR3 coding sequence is TGTGCCAGCAGTCTAGACCTCCCCTACGAGCAGTACTTC.

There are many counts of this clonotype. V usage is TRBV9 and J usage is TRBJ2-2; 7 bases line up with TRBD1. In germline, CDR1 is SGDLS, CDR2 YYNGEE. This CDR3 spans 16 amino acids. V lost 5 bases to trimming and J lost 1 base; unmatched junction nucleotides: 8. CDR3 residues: CASRATWTGNTGELFF. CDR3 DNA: TGTGCCAGCAGGGCAACTTGGACAGGGAACACCGGGGAGCTGTTTTTT.

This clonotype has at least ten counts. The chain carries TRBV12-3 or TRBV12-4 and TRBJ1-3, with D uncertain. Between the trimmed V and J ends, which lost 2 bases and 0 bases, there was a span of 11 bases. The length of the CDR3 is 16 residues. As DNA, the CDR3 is TGTGCCAGCAGTTTATGGGTCCCCTCCTCTGGAAACACCATATATTTT. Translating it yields CASSLWVPSSGNTIYF.